One sample yielded the 26 T cell receptor beta chains listed below, sequenced in a study of blood T cell repertoires in COVID-19. Some clones are missing from TCRdb's copy, which holds only in-frame ones; the method was immunoSEQ multiplex PCR. Of about 160,000 clones in the sample, approximately 86% were seen once. Sequenced sample: peripheral blood. These receptors all stem from a man in his sixties or seventies with acute or convalescent COVID-19.

This clone showed up just once. The chain links TRBV6-5 to TRBJ2-5, with 10 bases lining up with TRBD1. Germline V gene lookup returns CDR1 MNHEY and CDR2 SVGAGI. The CDR3 runs to 14 residues. After removal of 6 bases from V and 6 bases from J, the junction contained 7 bases not matched to a gene. CDR3 DNA sequence: TGTGCCAGCAGCAAGGGGGACAGGGGACAGACCCAGTACTTC. Translating gives CASSKGDRGQTQYF.

The chain carries TRBV19 and TRBJ2-5, with TRBD2 matching 10 bases. Germline lookup yields CDR1 LNHDA and CDR2 SQIVND (reference sequence). V lost 5 bases, J lost 5 bases, and 8 bases stayed unmatched. The CDR3 runs 15 residues. The CDR3 DNA is TGTGCCAGTAGTGAGGGACTAGCGAGGGGGGAGACCCAGTACTTC. As protein: CASSEGLARGETQYF.

The rearrangement uses TRBV27 and TRBJ2-7; TRBD1 matches 8 bases. From germline, CDR1 is MNHEY and CDR2 SMNVEV (reference sequence). The CDR3 is made up of 14 amino acids. With V trimmed by 3 bases and J by 2 bases, 3 bases remained unmatched. In DNA form, the CDR3 reads TGTGCCAGCAGTTTGGGACAGGCAACCTACGAGCAGTACTTC. This codes for CASSLGQATYEQYF.

The chain has TRBV10-3 and TRBJ2-1, with TRBD1 identical over 8 bases. Germline V lookup: CDR1 ENHRY, CDR2 SYGVKD. The CDR3 sequence is 17 residues long. With V trimmed by 2 bases and J by 2 bases, 8 bases remained unmatched. This CDR3 is CAISEASSGGPYNEQFF. The CDR3 bases are TGTGCCATCAGTGAGGCTTCCTCAGGGGGCCCCTACAATGAGCAGTTCTTC.

The chain is built from TRBV7-9 and TRBJ2-2, with D perhaps TRBD2 (5 bases). The CDR3 has 17 amino acids. Trimming took off 0 bases at V and 6 bases at J, with 17 bases between the two ends. Germline lookup yields CDR1 SEHNR and CDR2 FQNEAQ (reference sequence). The CDR3 reads CASSLARTGSASGELFF. The CDR3 DNA reads TGTGCCAGCAGCTTAGCTAGGACGGGGTCGGCATCCGGGGAGCTGTTTTTT.

The V gene is TRBV6-5, the J gene TRBJ1-1; a weak D match, TRBD1 (5 bases). This CDR3 has 14 residues. Trimming stripped 5 bases from V and 2 bases from J, with 12 bases between. Germline CDR1 is MNHEY and CDR2 is SVGAGI. The CDR3 spells CASSPRQTNTEAFF. The CDR3 DNA sequence: TGTGCCAGCAGTCCCCGACAGACTAACACTGAAGCTTTCTTT.

The CDR3 here is CASSLVGGRGYEETQYF. The CDR3 DNA is TGTGCCAGCAGCTTAGTGGGCGGCAGGGGATACGAAGAGACCCAGTACTTC. The chain uses TRBV7-6 and TRBJ2-5; maybe TRBD1 (6 bases). Trimming shortened V by 1 base and J by 3 bases, and 18 bases separated the two germline ends. Germline values: CDR1 SGHVS, CDR2 FNYEAQ. This CDR3 contains 17 residues.

J is TRBJ2-3 and V is TRBV7-9, with 8 bases that match TRBD1. Germline V gene data show CDR1 as SEHNR and CDR2 as FQNEAQ (reference sequence). CDR3 length: 17 residues. V dropped 1 base and J dropped 2; count of bases not matched to a gene: 8. Here the CDR3 reads CASSLGAAGGITDTQYF. As DNA, the CDR3 is TGTGCCAGCAGCTTAGGAGCTGCAGGGGGCATCACAGATACGCAGTATTTT.

The genes are TRBV7-9 and TRBJ2-2; 8 bases align to TRBD2. Germline CDR1 and CDR2: SEHNR and FQNEAQ (reference sequence). The CDR3 runs 14 residues. Unmatched junction bases numbered 7, after V lost 5 bases and J lost 8 bases. CDR3 in DNA: TGTGCCAGCAGCCCCGGGACTAGTGAAGGGGAGCTGTTTTTT. It specifies CASSPGTSEGELFF.

V usage is TRBV5-6 and J usage is TRBJ2-1; TRBD1 aligns across 11 bases. The length of the CDR3 is 15 residues. Germline V gene lookup returns CDR1 SGHDT and CDR2 YYEEEE. V lost 1 base, J lost 7 bases, and 4 bases stayed unmatched. For the CDR3, the DNA is TGTGCCAGCAGCTTGTTGGGGACAGGGGGGAATGAGCAGTTCTTC. It translates to CASSLLGTGGNEQFF.

V usage is TRBV7-8 and J usage is TRBJ1-5; perhaps TRBD1 as D (6 bases). The ends were cut back, 1 base at V and 5 bases at J, with 9 bases in the middle. In germline, CDR1 is SGHVS, CDR2 FQNEAQ. This CDR3 has 14 amino acids. For the CDR3, the DNA is TGTGCCAGCAGCTTAGAGGGGGGGGATCAGCCCCAGCATTTT. It yields the protein CASSLEGGDQPQHF.

The rearrangement joins TRBV2 to TRBJ2-2; unclear D gene. From germline, CDR1 is SNHLY and CDR2 FYNNEI. Trimming stripped 8 bases from V and 3 bases from J, with 7 bases between. This CDR3 is 12 amino acids long. CDR3 amino acids: CASRSDTGELFF. For the CDR3, the DNA is TGTGCCAGCCGGAGCGACACCGGGGAGCTGTTTTTT.

V usage is TRBV4-2 and J usage is TRBJ2-5; 7 nucleotides match TRBD2. CDR1 and CDR2 (germline): LGHNA, YNFKEQ. V dropped 1 base and J dropped 2; count of bases not matched to a gene: 4. The CDR3 is 15 residues long. CDR3 in DNA: TGTGCCAGCAGCCAAGCGGGAGGTCCACAAGAGACCCAGTACTTC. As protein: CASSQAGGPQETQYF.

This clone appeared once. The chain links TRBV2 to TRBJ2-3; 16 positions match TRBD2. This CDR3 spans 15 amino acids. The germline V gene has CDR1 SNHLY and CDR2 FYNNEI. J lost 4 bases, V lost 8 bases, and 3 bases had no gene match. The CDR3 coding sequence is TGTGCCAGCCAAGGGACTAGCGGGAGGGCAGATACGCAGTATTTT. Protein: CASQGTSGRADTQYF.

This chain connects TRBV6-1 to TRBJ1-2; TRBD1 agrees at 9 bases. Germline V CDR1 and CDR2: MNHNS, SASEGT. The trim removed 7 bases at V and 8 bases at J, leaving 14 bases unmatched. CDR3 size: 15 residues. Written as DNA, the CDR3 is TGTGCCAGCACCTACGGGGGGGACAGGGCGGGCGGCTACACCTTC. Its translation: CASTYGGDRAGGYTF.

The CDR3 loop reads CASSLEGQGSGYTF. The CDR3 DNA follows: TGCGCCAGCAGCTTGGAGGGACAGGGATCTGGCTACACCTTC. This chain connects TRBV5-1 to TRBJ1-2; TRBD1 matches 9 bases. CDR3 length equals 14 residues. In germline, CDR1 is SGHRS, CDR2 YFSETQ. V shed 0 bases, J shed 7 bases, and the junction held 4 bases outside the gene matches.

The DNA for the CDR3 is TGCGCCAGCAGTCAATCGGGGTTCGAAGCGGCAGGAGACACCGGGGAGCTGTTTTTT. Residues: CASSQSGFEAAGDTGELFF. The gene calls are TRBV23-1 and TRBJ2-2; a weak D match, TRBD2 (5 bases). TRBV23-1 is given ORF status, its function remaining uncertain. The length of the CDR3 is 19 residues. The ends were cut back, 0 bases at V and 3 bases at J, with 20 bases in the middle.

The chain carries TRBV27 and TRBJ2-1; 8 bases agree with TRBD1. V lost 5 bases and J lost 8; bases outside the gene matches: 8. Germline assignment: CDR1 MNHEY and CDR2 SMNVEV (reference sequence). The CDR3 consists of 14 residues. The CDR3 DNA reads as TGTGCCAGCAGTCCGCCCCAGGGGGCCCATGAGCAGTTCTTC. Translating gives CASSPPQGAHEQFF.

This clone has a handful of counts. This sequence joins TRBV5-1 and TRBJ2-1, with D possibly being TRBD2 (6 bases). CDR3 length equals 19 residues. The germline CDR1 and CDR2 sequences are SGHRS and YFSETQ. V was clipped by 0 bases and J by 0 bases, with 19 bases between them. The CDR3 spells CASSLEPAGVRSSYNEQFF. CDR3 nucleotides: TGCGCCAGCAGCTTGGAACCAGCGGGTGTTCGGAGCTCCTACAATGAGCAGTTCTTC.

The chain employs TRBV10-2 and TRBJ2-7; 8 nucleotides match TRBD2. Looked up from germline, CDR1 is WSHSY and CDR2 is SAAADI. V dropped 2 bases and J dropped 2; count of bases not matched to a gene: 5. The CDR3 is 15 residues long. CDR3 nucleotides: TGCGCCAGCAGTGAGGCTAGCGGGCTCACCTACGAGCAGTACTTC. It yields the protein CASSEASGLTYEQYF.

CDR3 bases: TGTGCCAGCAGCTTAGTTGTGGGAGAAGTGGCAGATACGCAGTATTTT. The encoded protein is CASSLVVGEVADTQYF. V is TRBV7-2 and J is TRBJ2-3; tentatively, D is TRBD2 (5 bases). The CDR3 runs 16 residues. V was pared by 1 base and J by 4 bases, with 15 bases between. CDR1 and CDR2 from the germline V gene are SGHTA and FQGNSA.

The gene calls are TRBV24-1 and TRBJ2-1, with 10 positions matching TRBD1. Germline V gives CDR1 KGHDR, CDR2 SFDVKD. The junction had 5 bases not matched to a gene; V was cut back by 0 bases and J by 7 bases. CDR3 size: 16 residues. DNA for the CDR3: TGTGCCACCAGTGATTTGGGACAGGGGGAGGGAAATGAGCAGTTCTTC. Encoded protein: CATSDLGQGEGNEQFF.

This chain connects TRBV24-1 to TRBJ1-5, with D possibly TRBD1 on 5 matching bases. The V gene lost 5 bases and the J gene lost 4 bases, with 17 bases spanning the gap. CDR3 length: 16 amino acids. The germline V gene has CDR1 KGHDR and CDR2 SFDVKD. The CDR3 coding sequence is TGTGCCACCAGTGCGGGACCCGCGGGGAAGAATCAGCCCCAGCATTTT. The encoded protein is CATSAGPAGKNQPQHF.

CDR3 coding DNA: TGTGCCAGCAGTACCGGGACAGCGAATTATCAGCCCCAGCATTTT. Residues: CASSTGTANYQPQHF. The chain links TRBV6-2 or TRBV6-3 to TRBJ1-5; TRBD1 agrees at 7 bases. V gave up 5 bases and J gave up 5 bases; unmatched junction bases: 9. The CDR3 spans 15 residues. CDR1 is MNHEY and CDR2 is SVGEGT in the germline V gene.

The chain employs TRBV28 and TRBJ1-4; 7 nucleotides match TRBD1. Germline lookup yields CDR1 MDHEN and CDR2 SYDVKM. The length of the CDR3 is 14 residues. The V and J ends lost 6 bases and 7 bases, in that order; junction bases with no gene match: 8. The DNA for the CDR3 is TGTGCCAGCAGCCAATCACAGGGGAGTGAAAAACTGTTTTTT. It translates to CASSQSQGSEKLFF.

V is TRBV5-4 and J is TRBJ2-7; D is possibly TRBD2 (5 bases). With 6 bases removed from V and 6 bases from J, the gap between germline ends came to 10 bases. This CDR3 has 11 amino acids. CDR1 SGHNT and CDR2 YYREEE come from the germline V gene (reference sequence). As DNA, the CDR3 is TGTGCCAGCACCTGGGGAGCCGAGCAGTACTTC. Its protein product is CASTWGAEQYF. Looking up the rest from reference TRBV5-4 and TRBJ2-7 gives the full variable domain: ETGVTQSPTHLIKTRGQQVTLRCSSQSGHNTVSWYQQALGQGPQFIFQYYREEENGRGNFPPRFSGLQFPNYSSELNVNALELDDSALYLCASTWGAEQYFGPGTRLTVT.